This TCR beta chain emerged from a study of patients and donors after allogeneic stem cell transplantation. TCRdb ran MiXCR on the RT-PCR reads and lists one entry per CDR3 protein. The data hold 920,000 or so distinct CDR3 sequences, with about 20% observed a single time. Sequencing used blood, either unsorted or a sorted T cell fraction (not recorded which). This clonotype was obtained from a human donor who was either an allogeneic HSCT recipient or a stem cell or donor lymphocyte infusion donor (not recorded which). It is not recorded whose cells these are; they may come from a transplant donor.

CDR3 sequence: CAWSVSVGRGGSEQFF. In nucleotides, the CDR3 is TGTGCCTGGAGTGTATCTGTGGGCAGGGGGGGTAGTGAGCAGTTCTTC. This chain joins TRBV30 and TRBJ2-1; the D gene could be TRBD1 or TRBD2 (7 bases each). Germline V CDR1 and CDR2: GTSNPN, SVGIG (reference sequence). This CDR3 comprises 16 residues. The V gene lost 0 bases and the J gene lost 9 bases, with 21 bases spanning the gap.